The TCR beta chain under discussion was sequenced for a study of blood T cell repertoires in COVID-19. Overall study context: Whether acute or convalescent, the COVID-19 samples came from the United States, Italy and Spain. Sources were T cells, B-cell-depleted T cells, or PBMCs; the material itself was cDNA or gDNA.

Germline CDR1 reads KGHSH; CDR2 reads LQKENI. Trimming stripped 3 bases from V and 1 base from J, with 19 bases between. This CDR3 contains 19 residues. Per the original methods: From reference gene primer amplification, estimates of nucleated cell counts were derived. The assay was immunoSEQ multiplex PCR, and TCRdb's table has in-frame clones only and misses some. The DNA gave D and trimming, while V, J and clone size come from that table. The sample has roughly 160,000 clones, roughly 91% seen once. V is TRBV18 and J is TRBJ2-6; no firm D call. The clonotype comes from a man aged 45 to 65 who had recovered from COVID-19. Sequencing input: peripheral blood. CDR3 sequence reads: CASSPLVAVSKSGANVLTF. Written as DNA, the CDR3 is TGTGCCAGCTCACCTTTAGTTGCGGTCTCAAAGTCTGGGGCCAACGTCCTGACTTTC.